A single sample is the source of the 23 T cell receptor beta chains below, sequenced in a study of T cell changes during pregnancy in multiple sclerosis. Assay used: immunoSEQ multiplex PCR; TCRdb lists only in-frame clones, some missing. The repertoire holds 18,000 or so clones, with 88% as singletons. The source material was CD4+ T cells from peripheral blood mononuclear cells, sampled in the first trimester of pregnancy. The receptors were sampled from a female donor in good health, enrolled as a control in a pregnancy study.

This rearrangement joins TRBV6-4 to TRBJ1-1; TRBD1 might be the D (6 bases). V was pared by 6 bases and J by 10 bases, with 18 bases between. Germline lookup yields CDR1 MRHNA and CDR2 SNTAGT. This CDR3 comprises 13 residues. CDR3 protein: CASSPDQQGRAFF. In nucleotides, the CDR3 is TGTGCCAGCAGCCCGGACCAACAGGGACGAGCTTTCTTT.

This chain joins TRBV12-5 and TRBJ2-1; no firm D call. The CDR3 length is 15 residues. Germline-derived CDR1 and CDR2 are LGHNT and FRNRAP. The V and J ends lost 6 bases and 6 bases respectively, with 18 bases between them. The chain's CDR3 is CASGPPNVWPNEQFF. CDR3 coding DNA: TGTGCTAGTGGACCCCCAAATGTGTGGCCCAATGAGCAGTTCTTC.

The chain has TRBV6-4 and TRBJ1-3; 8 bases agree with TRBD1. Unmatched junction bases numbered 17, after V lost 8 bases and J lost 2 bases. The CDR3 is made up of 18 amino acids. Per the germline V gene, CDR1 is MRHNA and CDR2 is SNTAGT. CDR3 in amino acids: CASSLGTGPGVPGNTIYF. The CDR3 coding sequence is TGTGCCAGCTCCCTAGGGACAGGACCTGGTGTTCCTGGAAACACCATATATTTT.

The chain combines TRBV11-2 with TRBJ2-3, with D possibly matching TRBD2 (5 bases). The CDR3 has 15 amino acids. Per the germline V gene, CDR1 is SGHAT and CDR2 is FQNNGV. The germline V and J ends were trimmed by 4 bases and 0 bases, with 11 bases remaining between them. For the CDR3, the DNA is TGTGCCAGCAGCTCCTCTAGCCCCAGCACAGATACGCAGTATTTT. The encoded protein is CASSSSSPSTDTQYF. Full variable domain (rest looked up from reference TRBV11-2 and TRBJ2-3): EAGVAQSPRYKIIEKRQSVAFWCNPISGHATLYWYQQILGQGPKLLIQFQNNGVVDDSQLPKDRFSAERLKGVDSTLKIQPAKLEDSAVYLCASSSSSPSTDTQYFGPGTRLTVL.

V is TRBV7-6 and J is TRBJ2-3; TRBD1 is a possible D gene (5 bases). Between the trimmed V and J ends, which lost 1 base and 2 bases, there was a span of 10 bases. The CDR3 is made up of 15 amino acids. Germline V lookup: CDR1 SGHVS, CDR2 FNYEAQ. The CDR3 DNA reads as TGTGCCAGCAGCTTAGGGACATCCTTCACAGATACGCAGTATTTT. This codes for CASSLGTSFTDTQYF.

The chain recombines TRBV9 with TRBJ2-3; 13 bases match TRBD2. CDR3 size: 17 residues. V trimming: 4 bases; J trimming: 0 bases; junction bases outside the gene matches: 5. CDR1 is SGDLS and CDR2 is YYNGEE in the germline V gene. CDR3: CASSLRLAGGSTDTQYF. CDR3 nucleotide sequence: TGTGCCAGCAGCCTTAGACTAGCGGGAGGAAGCACAGATACGCAGTATTTT.

V and J are TRBV5-1 and TRBJ2-5, with 9 bases lining up with TRBD1. The CDR3 is 14 residues long. The trim removed 4 bases at V and 2 bases at J, leaving 3 bases unmatched. From germline, CDR1 is SGHRS and CDR2 YFSETQ. CDR3 residues: CASSIQGAQETQYF. CDR3 nucleotide sequence: TGCGCCAGCAGCATACAGGGGGCGCAAGAGACCCAGTACTTC.

V and J are TRBV7-9 and TRBJ1-2; D may be TRBD1 (6 bases). The CDR3 has 13 residues. With 8 bases removed from V and 5 bases from J, the gap between germline ends came to 15 bases. The germline gives CDR1 SEHNR, CDR2 FQNEAQ (reference sequence). This CDR3 reads CASEQGGGYGYTF. The DNA of the CDR3 is TGTGCCAGCGAACAGGGAGGGGGATATGGCTACACCTTC.

The chain has TRBV27 and TRBJ2-3; D is unclear. The V and J ends lost 3 bases and 4 bases respectively, with 8 bases between them. The CDR3 loop spans 13 amino acids. CDR1 and CDR2 from the germline V gene are MNHEY and SMNVEV (reference sequence). DNA of the CDR3: TGTGCCAGCAGTTTTTGGCCCTCAGATACGCAGTATTTT. It codes for CASSFWPSDTQYF.

The chain couples TRBV5-1 to TRBJ2-7; D possibly corresponds to TRBD1 (6 bases). The CDR3 loop spans 17 amino acids. Trimming removed 4 bases at V and 0 bases at J, with 20 bases between. The germline V gene has CDR1 SGHRS and CDR2 YFSETQ. The CDR3 DNA reads TGCGCCAGCAGCCAAGGACAGCTCGAACTACCCTCCTACGAGCAGTACTTC. This encodes CASSQGQLELPSYEQYF.

V usage is TRBV6-1 and J usage is TRBJ2-3; no definite D call. The CDR3 runs to 12 residues. V dropped 2 bases and J dropped 5 bases, with 5 bases sitting between them. Germline assignment: CDR1 MNHNS and CDR2 SASEGT. CDR3 sequence (DNA): TGTGCCAGCAGTGAACTTAGAGATACGCAGTATTTT. Its protein is CASSELRDTQYF.

The V call is TRBV19, the J call TRBJ1-5; D remains unclear. Germline-derived CDR1 and CDR2 are LNHDA and SQIVND (reference sequence). The CDR3 length is 11 residues. Trimming left V 9 bases short and J 7 bases short, with 10 bases between. The CDR3 nucleotides are TGTGCCAGGAGACTTGGACAGCCCCAGCATTTT. It encodes CARRLGQPQHF. Supplemented by reference TRBV19 and TRBJ1-5, the full variable domain reads DGGITQSPKYLFRKEGQNVTLSCEQNLNHDAMYWYRQDPGQGLRLIYYSQIVNDFQKGDIAEGYSVSREKKESFPLTVTSAQKNPTAFYLCARRLGQPQHFGDGTRLSIL.

In DNA, the CDR3 is TGTGCCTGGAGTGGACAGGGGCCCTCACCCCTCCACTTT. Residues: CAWSGQGPSPLHF. The chain uses TRBV30 and TRBJ1-6; TRBD1 matches 8 bases. The CDR3 is made up of 13 amino acids. The V gene end was trimmed by 1 base and the J gene end by 10 bases; junction bases not matched to a gene: 3. Germline loops: CDR1 GTSNPN, CDR2 SVGIG (reference sequence).

The sample holds a few counts of this clone. The chain joins TRBV5-6 to TRBJ2-1; weak D call: TRBD1 (6 bases). Germline assignment: CDR1 SGHDT and CDR2 YYEEEE. The CDR3 sequence is 14 residues long. V lost 5 bases, J lost 6 bases, and 15 bases lay in between. Here the CDR3 reads CASSYRGSGNEQFF. The CDR3 DNA is TGTGCCAGCAGTTATAGGGGGTCGGGCAATGAGCAGTTCTTC.

This clone was counted only a few times. The V and J genes are TRBV18 and TRBJ2-7; no firm D call. Germline V gives CDR1 KGHSH, CDR2 LQKENI. The CDR3 contains 12 residues. V dropped 3 bases and J dropped 7 bases, with 10 bases sitting between them. The CDR3 nucleotides read TGTGCCAGCTCACCTCTGGCCGGGGAGCAGTACTTC. This codes for CASSPLAGEQYF.

The chain couples TRBV6-5 to TRBJ1-1; D gene unclear. CDR3 length equals 13 residues. V was cut by 5 bases and J by 1 base, with 8 bases left in between. Looked up from germline, CDR1 is MNHEY and CDR2 is SVGAGI. CDR3 amino acids: CASSGLENTEAFF. In nucleotides, the CDR3 is TGTGCCAGCAGTGGGCTCGAGAACACTGAAGCTTTCTTT.

The chain is built from TRBV7-6 and TRBJ2-2; D is unclear. Germline CDR1 reads SGHVS; CDR2 reads FNYEAQ. This CDR3 contains 16 residues. With 3 bases removed from V and 4 bases from J, the gap between germline ends came to 15 bases. DNA of the CDR3: TGTGCCAGCAGCTTTTATTCTCGAGAGCCCACCGGGGAGCTGTTTTTT. Translating it yields CASSFYSREPTGELFF.

The V call is TRBV7-6, the J call TRBJ2-5; D unresolved. Between the trimmed V and J ends, which lost 5 bases and 4 bases, there was a span of 8 bases. Per the germline V gene, CDR1 is SGHVS and CDR2 is FNYEAQ. The CDR3 runs 12 residues. The CDR3 loop is CASSLSPETQYF. The CDR3 DNA is TGTGCCAGCAGCCTATCGCCAGAGACCCAGTACTTC.

The chain links TRBV7-9 to TRBJ2-7; D may be TRBD1 (5 bases). This CDR3 has 15 residues. Trimming cost V 7 bases and J 5 bases, with 21 bases left between them. Looked up from germline, CDR1 is SEHNR and CDR2 is FQNEAQ (reference sequence). CDR3 residues: CASTPVAGLSDEQYF. The DNA for the CDR3 is TGTGCCAGCACGCCAGTCGCAGGGTTATCAGACGAGCAGTACTTC.

The chain employs TRBV5-6 and TRBJ2-1, with 9 bases aligning to TRBD2. Per the germline V gene, CDR1 is SGHDT and CDR2 is YYEEEE. The V and J ends lost 0 bases and 8 bases, in that order; junction bases with no gene match: 6. CDR3 size: 15 residues. The chain's CDR3 is CASSLARLAAHEQFF. The CDR3 DNA follows: TGTGCCAGCAGCTTGGCAAGACTAGCGGCCCATGAGCAGTTCTTC.

Only one count was recorded for this clone. This chain joins TRBV6-7 and TRBJ2-1; 7 bases line up with TRBD1. TRBV6-7 carries the ORF label, with uncertain function. This CDR3 region has 20 residues. V was pared by 2 bases and J by 0 bases, with 16 bases of the junction left unmatched. CDR3 protein: CASSYQKTGTQISSYNEQFF. For the CDR3, the DNA is TGTGCCAGCAGTTACCAAAAGACAGGGACCCAGATAAGCTCCTACAATGAGCAGTTCTTC.

The chain links TRBV11-2 to TRBJ1-2, with TRBD1 matching over 8 bases. CDR1 is SGHAT, CDR2 FQNNGV, per germline. The CDR3 is made up of 15 amino acids. V shed 1 base and J 0 bases; nucleotides not matched to a gene: 1. For the CDR3, the DNA is TGTGCCAGCAGCTTAGGGGACAGGACTAACTATGGCTACACCTTC. Protein: CASSLGDRTNYGYTF. Using reference TRBV11-2 and TRBJ1-2 for the parts outside the CDR3, the full variable domain is EAGVAQSPRYKIIEKRQSVAFWCNPISGHATLYWYQQILGQGPKLLIQFQNNGVVDDSQLPKDRFSAERLKGVDSTLKIQPAKLEDSAVYLCASSLGDRTNYGYTFGSGTRLTVV.

The chain is built from TRBV7-2 and TRBJ1-5; no reliable D call. Germline V gene lookup returns CDR1 SGHTA and CDR2 FQGNSA. The V end was cut by 5 bases, the J end by 5 bases, with 10 bases between. There are 13 residues in the CDR3. For the CDR3, the DNA is TGTGCCAGCAGCGTTCAGCGATATCAGCCCCAGCATTTT. Amino acids: CASSVQRYQPQHF.